The source of this TCR beta chain is a study of OX40 agonist ivuxolimab in advanced cancers. About the full investigation: Ivuxolimab was a fully human IgG2 agonistic monoclonal antibody targeting the costimulatory receptor OX40 (CD134). Partial responses occurred in three dose-escalation patients: two with cutaneous melanoma and one with hepatocellular carcinoma. Patients were allowed to have had prior anti-PD-1, anti-PD-L1 or anti-CTLA-4 therapy, and 40% of the dose-escalation patients had been treated with checkpoint inhibitors. Intravenous ivuxolimab was administered to patients every 2 weeks at six dose levels: 0.01, 0.1, 0.3, 1.5, 3 and 10 mg/kg. The paper reports the monotherapy dose-escalation portion (N of about 54 patients) of the phase I ivuxolimab trial. Peripheral TCRbeta sequencing aimed to test whether ivuxolimab altered TCR sequence diversity and caused clonal T-cell expansion. Among the roughly 50 dose-escalation patients, about 20 had hepatocellular carcinoma, approximately 15 melanoma, 9 renal cell carcinoma and 9 head and neck cancer. The dose-escalation cohort was around 84% male with a mean age of 60 years, ranging from roughly 23 to 80.

For sequencing of the TCRbeta CDR3 region, genomic DNA was extracted from the sorted cells. The immunoSEQ Assay was used for sequencing of TCRbeta CDR3 regions. The immuneACCESS repertoire file appears here via TCRdb, limited to in-frame rearrangements. These files lack a portion of the clones; in checked studies, under half of the deficit traces to unresolved V genes, and the cause of the others is not known. Within this sample are roughly 90,000 clones, with 94% of them counted one time only. The ten largest clones capture around 2.8% of the sample. The cysteine opens and the phenylalanine closes a CDR3 of 15 amino acids. The only DNA kept is the CDR3, 45 bases in frame from the first base. CDR1 and CDR2, per the germline V gene, are LGHNT and FRNRAP. V is shortened by 4 bases, J by 4 bases, and the region joining them spans 14 bases. Notes on this clone: The target of this receptor is not known. Qualities for individual bases were not recorded, and no much larger clone is one base off.

Study-level results and caveats: Low levels of normalized T-cell clonal expansion were also seen in some patients who did not respond. The antigen specificity of the peripheral T cells that underwent clonal expansion was not determined. At doses of 0.1 to 3.0 mg/kg, clonal expansion of both CD4+ and CD8+ T cells in blood was seen between baseline and week 6. On average, CD8+ T cells showed more expanded clones than CD4+ T cells after ivuxolimab. Partial responders in the 0.1-3.0 mg/kg groups had among the lowest normalized peripheral clonal expansion, especially among CD8+ T cells.

Patients with a history of autoimmune disease or receiving systemic immunosuppression were excluded from the trial. In every dose cohort, peripheral blood was drawn for TCR sequencing at baseline, cycle 4 day 1, and cycle 7 day 1. Samples were obtained from an open-label, multicenter, first-in-human phase I dose-escalation trial of ivuxolimab. Adults with locally advanced or metastatic melanoma, renal cell carcinoma, hepatocellular carcinoma or head and neck squamous cell carcinoma were enrolled in the trial. Before TCR sequencing, CD4+ and CD8+ T cells were separately sorted from peripheral blood.

The sequencing used CD4+ or CD8+ T cells sorted from blood, collected in a trial of the OX40 agonist ivuxolimab. This sequence was found in an adult with an advanced solid tumor such as melanoma, head and neck, liver or kidney cancer. The chain is made from TRBV12-5 and TRBJ2-1; the D element could tentatively be TRBD1 or TRBD2, as 6 bases agree for each. The nucleotide sequence reads as follows: TGTGCTAGTGGTTACCCCGGGGGCCTTTACAATGAGCAGTTCTTC. Its protein reads: CASGYPGGLYNEQFF.